This T cell receptor beta chain stems from a study of T-cell reconstitution after alpha-beta-depleted transplantation in children. Details on this clonotype: As yet, its antigen is unknown.

TCRbeta library construction was performed incorporating unique molecular identifiers. In TCRdb, the PCR reads were re-called with MiXCR into one record per CDR3 protein. Of under 400,000 distinct CDR3 sequences listed, approximately 23% were seen once; the top ten hold 9.5% to 12%. The CDR3 extends over 10 amino acids. V was trimmed by 6 bases and J by 11 bases, leaving 14 bases between them. Germline CDR1 DFQATT, CDR2 SNEGSKA (reference sequence). Study findings and constraints: Recipient T cells and thymic progenitors that survived gave rise to the high TCRbeta diversity observed at day 60 in some patients. In patients about two months after transplant, alpha-beta T cells reportedly arose from several hundred expanded graft clones. Counts and diversity of T cells one year after transplant came mostly from newly produced T cells.

The TCR was taken from a male patient aged 10 to 17 who had a stem cell transplant for acute lymphoblastic leukemia, so the T cells may come from the graft donor. This chain joins TRBV20-1 and TRBJ2-7; D is perhaps TRBD1 (6 bases). The source material was PBMCs, mostly from graft donor cells, sampled 180 days after TCRalphabeta/CD19-depleted stem cell transplant. The CDR3 region is CSARDTLEYF. Written as DNA, the CDR3 is TGCAGTGCAAGGGACACGTTGGAGTACTTC.